This TCR beta chain originates from a study of blood T cells in healthy people across ages. Alongside a J-beta primer mix, a sample-barcoded 5' primer served in a second PCR lasting about 7 to 12 cycles. Sequencing recovered at least 3 million CDR3-containing paired-end reads from each sample. TCRdb ran MiXCR on the 5' RACE reads and lists one entry per CDR3 protein. Among hundreds of thousands of distinct CDR3 sequences listed, roughly 47% were seen once. Losses at the gene ends were 5 bases for V and 1 base for J; bases not matched to a gene: 9. This CDR3 has 17 amino acids. Germline V gives CDR1 DFQATT, CDR2 SNEGSKA (reference sequence). Of note for this clonotype: The antigen is unknown.

General study findings and limits: Naive and antigen-experienced cells were not separated, limiting conclusive comparison. From one million sequenced T cells, diversity estimates were lower bounds. When set beside aged donors, long-lived donors presented more naive CD4+ cells and higher diversity.

Sequenced: blood. This sequence originates from an older woman in good health. The rearrangement uses TRBV20-1 and TRBJ2-1; 12 bases agree with TRBD2. CDR3 nucleotides: TGCAGTGCTCACCCCACGACTAGCGGGAGTTCCTACAATGAGCAGTTCTTC. It codes for CSAHPTTSGSSYNEQFF.